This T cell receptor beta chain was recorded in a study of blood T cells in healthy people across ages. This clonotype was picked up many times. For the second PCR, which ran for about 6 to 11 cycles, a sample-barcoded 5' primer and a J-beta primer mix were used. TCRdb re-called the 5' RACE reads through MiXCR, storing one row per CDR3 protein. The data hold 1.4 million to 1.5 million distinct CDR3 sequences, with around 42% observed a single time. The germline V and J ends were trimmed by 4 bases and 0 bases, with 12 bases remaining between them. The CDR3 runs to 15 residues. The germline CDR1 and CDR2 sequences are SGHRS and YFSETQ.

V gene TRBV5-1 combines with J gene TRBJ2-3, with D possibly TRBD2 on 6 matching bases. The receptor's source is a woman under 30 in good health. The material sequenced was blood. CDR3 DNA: TGCGCCAGCAGCCGGACTAACCCTAGCACAGATACGCAGTATTTT. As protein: CASSRTNPSTDTQYF.